These 3 T cell receptor beta chains were sequenced from one sample in a study of cytomegalovirus exposure and HLA in healthy donors. It was with 60 Vbeta and 13 Jbeta primers that the PCR ran. Produced via immunoSEQ multiplex PCR; TCRdb's table is partial and in-frame only. The sample lists around 65,000 clones; roughly 85% were seen once. The sequenced sample consisted of PBMCs. The source of these receptors is a female donor in good health and CMV-seronegative.

V and J are TRBV4-3 and TRBJ1-1; 12 bases fit TRBD1. The CDR3 is made up of 16 amino acids. Germline trimming cut 3 bases from V and 4 bases from J; bases unmatched to any gene: 6. From germline, CDR1 is LGHNA and CDR2 YSLEER. Written as DNA, the CDR3 is TGCGCCAGCAGCCAGGAGGGGGGACAGGGGGCCACTGAAGCTTTCTTT. It translates to CASSQEGGQGATEAFF.

The chain employs TRBV27 and TRBJ1-5, with TRBD1 matching over 10 bases. The V gene end was trimmed by 3 bases and the J gene end by 2 bases; junction bases not matched to a gene: 1. CDR1 and CDR2 from the germline V gene are MNHEY and SMNVEV (reference sequence). The CDR3 runs 15 residues. As DNA, the CDR3 is TGTGCCAGCAGTTTTGGACAGGGGGGCAATCAGCCCCAGCATTTT. As protein: CASSFGQGGNQPQHF.

The V gene is TRBV5-6, the J gene TRBJ1-1; no clear D. Trimming left V 1 base short and J 8 bases short, with 12 bases between. Per germline, CDR1 SGHDT and CDR2 YYEEEE. The CDR3 consists of 13 residues. Written as DNA, the CDR3 is TGTGCCAGCAGCTTGAGTATGGCGGGAGAAGCTTTCTTT. It codes for CASSLSMAGEAFF.